The 17 T cell receptor beta chains presented below share a single source sample, sequenced in a study of shared clonotypes between healthy human individuals. The method was immunoSEQ multiplex PCR; TCRdb's version includes in-frame clones alone and lacks a portion of them. The table lists about 2 million clones, about 95% of them singletons. Positively selected for CCR7, the CD45RO-negative cells used as naive CD8 cells excluded terminally differentiated effector memory CD45RA+ cells. Sequencing input: naive CD8+ T cells sorted from blood. The receptors shown here come from a man aged 18 to 29 in good health.

The rearrangement links TRBV7-9 to TRBJ2-6; 7 nucleotides match TRBD1. The CDR3 runs 18 residues. V trimming: 5 bases; J trimming: 0 bases; junction bases outside the gene matches: 10. The germline V gene has CDR1 SEHNR and CDR2 FQNEAQ (reference sequence). The CDR3: CASSPYLGGGSGANVLTF. In DNA form, the CDR3 reads TGTGCCAGCAGCCCTTACCTAGGGGGCGGCTCTGGGGCCAACGTCCTGACTTTC.

The chain couples TRBV28 to TRBJ1-5; possibly TRBD1 for D (6 bases). The CDR3 spans 15 residues. Germline CDR1 MDHEN, CDR2 SYDVKM. V was pared by 3 bases and J by 5 bases, with 14 bases between. In nucleotides, the CDR3 is TGTGCCAGCAGTTTGGGGTTCGGGGGGCATCAGCCCCAGCATTTT. As protein: CASSLGFGGHQPQHF. Full variable domain (remainder filled in from reference TRBV28 and TRBJ1-5): DVKVTQSSRYLVKRTGEKVFLECVQDMDHENMFWYRQDPGLGLRLIYFSYDVKMKEKGDIPEGYSVSREKKERFSLILESASTNQTSMYLCASSLGFGGHQPQHFGDGTRLSIL.

The chain links TRBV4-2 to TRBJ2-7, with 10 bases lining up with TRBD2. Germline CDR1 and CDR2: LGHNA and YNFKEQ. Unmatched junction bases numbered 2, after V lost 0 bases and J lost 0 bases. This CDR3 spans 16 amino acids. The CDR3 bases are TGTGCCAGCAGCCAAGAACTAGCGGGGAGCTCCTACGAGCAGTACTTC. It specifies CASSQELAGSSYEQYF.

V gene TRBV5-1 combines with J gene TRBJ2-7, with TRBD1 matching 11 bases. The CDR3 spans 15 residues. CDR1 SGHRS and CDR2 YFSETQ come from the germline V gene. V trimming: 4 bases; J trimming: 7 bases; junction bases outside the gene matches: 10. The CDR3 region is CASSLGQGGSWEQYF. The DNA of the CDR3 is TGCGCCAGCAGCCTGGGACAGGGGGGGTCTTGGGAGCAGTACTTC.

This sequence joins TRBV4-3 and TRBJ2-7; the D is unclear. V lost 0 bases, J lost 4 bases, and 16 bases lay in between. This CDR3 comprises 16 residues. CDR1 and CDR2 from the germline V gene are LGHNA and YSLEER. CDR3 sequence: CASSQEFEESPYEQYF. The DNA for the CDR3 is TGCGCCAGCAGCCAAGAGTTCGAGGAGTCCCCTTACGAGCAGTACTTC.

This chain uses TRBV27 with TRBJ1-1, with D unclear. Trimming took 2 bases from V and 6 from J, leaving 16 bases between them. The CDR3 spans 15 residues. Germline V lookup: CDR1 MNHEY, CDR2 SMNVEV (reference sequence). The CDR3 DNA is TGTGCCAGCAGTTTAGGCGGGCTTGATAGCTCTGAAGCTTTCTTT. It yields the protein CASSLGGLDSSEAFF.

The chain recombines TRBV7-9 with TRBJ1-1; the D is unclear. This CDR3 is 11 amino acids long. Germline lookup yields CDR1 SEHNR and CDR2 FQNEAQ (reference sequence). V was clipped by 6 bases and J by 4 bases, with 6 bases between them. CDR3 region: CASRAITEAFF. CDR3 nucleotides: TGTGCCAGCAGAGCGATCACTGAAGCTTTCTTT.

The V gene is TRBV6-1, the J gene TRBJ2-7; 7 bases map to TRBD2. The germline V gene encodes CDR1 MNHNS and CDR2 SASEGT. The CDR3 length is 15 residues. The trim removed 6 bases at V and 9 bases at J, leaving 17 bases unmatched. CDR3 residues: CASSLRGRELFGQYF. Written as DNA, the CDR3 is TGTGCCAGCAGCCTCCGTGGGAGGGAGTTGTTCGGGCAGTACTTC.

J is TRBJ2-7 and V is TRBV9; the match to TRBD1 covers 9 bases. The CDR3 is made up of 16 amino acids. V shed 0 bases, J shed 0 bases, and the junction held 4 bases outside the gene matches. Germline V gives CDR1 SGDLS, CDR2 YYNGEE. CDR3 in amino acids: CASSVGTGEPSYEQYF. The CDR3 DNA follows: TGTGCCAGCAGCGTAGGGACAGGGGAACCCTCCTACGAGCAGTACTTC. Filled out from reference TRBV9 and TRBJ2-7, the complete variable domain reads DSGVTQTPKHLITATGQRVTLRCSPRSGDLSVYWYQQSLDQGLQFLIQYYNGEERAKGNILERFSAQQFPDLHSELNLSSLELGDSALYFCASSVGTGEPSYEQYFGPGTRLTVT.

On this clone itself: Other DNA sequences in the same sample also yield this CDR3. The CDR3 bases are TGCGCCAGCAGCCAAGTCGGGGCCAATGAGCAGTTCTTC. Protein product: CASSQVGANEQFF. The chain joins TRBV4-1 to TRBJ2-1; D possibly matches TRBD1 or TRBD2 (5 bases each). The germline V gene encodes CDR1 MGHRA and CDR2 YSYEKL. The V end lost 1 base, the J end lost 6 bases, and 7 bases lay between the germline ends. The length of the CDR3 is 13 residues.

The chain couples TRBV27 to TRBJ1-1; TRBD1 might be the D (5 bases). The V and J ends lost 2 bases and 8 bases respectively, with 18 bases between them. Germline assignment: CDR1 MNHEY and CDR2 SMNVEV (reference sequence). The CDR3 totals 15 residues. The CDR3 DNA follows: TGTGCCAGCAGTTTAGGAGGGGCCCTCACTCCAGAAGCTTTCTTT. Translation gives CASSLGGALTPEAFF.

J is TRBJ1-4 and V is TRBV5-6; 10 bases line up with TRBD1. V shed 2 bases, J shed 0 bases, and the junction held 4 bases outside the gene matches. The germline V gene encodes CDR1 SGHDT and CDR2 YYEEEE. CDR3 length: 17 residues. CDR3 in amino acids: CASSFPGQGSTNEKLFF. The CDR3 region has the DNA TGTGCCAGCAGCTTTCCGGGACAGGGGTCAACTAATGAAAAACTGTTTTTT.

This chain links TRBV2 with TRBJ2-7; 7 bases line up with TRBD1. The CDR3 loop spans 13 amino acids. V lost 7 bases and J lost 3; bases outside the gene matches: 6. Germline values: CDR1 SNHLY, CDR2 FYNNEI. Here the CDR3 DNA reads TGTGCCAGCATTGGGACAGACAACTACGAGCAGTACTTC. Protein: CASIGTDNYEQYF.

The gene calls are TRBV27 and TRBJ2-3, with unresolved D. This CDR3 is built from 15 residues. Germline assignment: CDR1 MNHEY and CDR2 SMNVEV (reference sequence). V was trimmed by 5 bases and J by 1 base, leaving 13 bases between them. CDR3 nucleotide sequence: TGTGCCAGCAGTCCAACCCTTTCGGGCACAGATACGCAGTATTTT. Its translation is CASSPTLSGTDTQYF.

V usage is TRBV19 and J usage is TRBJ1-2; 7 nucleotides line up with TRBD1. Germline CDR1 is LNHDA and CDR2 is SQIVND (reference sequence). V shed 5 bases, J shed 3 bases, and the junction held 3 bases outside the gene matches. CDR3 length: 13 residues. CDR3 coding DNA: TGTGCCAGTAGTCTCGGACAGGACTATGGCTACACCTTC. Amino acid sequence: CASSLGQDYGYTF.

Comment on this clone: Other DNA sequences in this specimen translate into the identical CDR3. This chain connects TRBV6-1 to TRBJ1-1; no clear D gene. CDR3 length: 13 amino acids. Trimming left V 0 bases short and J 2 bases short, with 4 bases between. CDR1 and CDR2 (germline): MNHNS, SASEGT. The CDR3 is CASSEARNTEAFF. CDR3 DNA sequence: TGTGCCAGCAGTGAAGCGCGAAACACTGAAGCTTTCTTT.

This rearrangement joins TRBV19 to TRBJ2-7; tentative D call: TRBD1 (6 bases). V lost 4 bases and J 0 bases, leaving 13 bases between the germline ends. This CDR3 comprises 15 residues. Germline V gene sequence: CDR1 LNHDA, CDR2 SQIVND (reference sequence). The CDR3 loop is CASSSRLGHSYEQYF. The CDR3 bases are TGTGCCAGTAGTAGTAGACTGGGACACTCCTACGAGCAGTACTTC.